The clone carrying this T cell receptor (beta chain) was seen a single time. The data were produced by immunoSEQ multiplex PCR, yet TCRdb's version contains in-frame clones alone and is incomplete. The sample records about 240,000 clones, 82% being singletons. CDR3 length: 16 amino acids. Trimming cost V 3 bases and J 3 bases; bases outside gene matches: 7. The germline gives CDR1 SGHVS, CDR2 FQNEAQ. This record comes from a study of blood T cell repertoires in COVID-19. The sample comprised peripheral blood. This TCR came from a woman between 70 and 85 years old with acute or convalescent COVID-19. The chain uses TRBV7-8 and TRBJ2-3; 9 nucleotides align to TRBD2. CDR3 nucleotide sequence: TGTGCCAGCAGCTTTATGCGGGGGGGCAGTACAGATACGCAGTATTTT. Amino acids: CASSFMRGGSTDTQYF.